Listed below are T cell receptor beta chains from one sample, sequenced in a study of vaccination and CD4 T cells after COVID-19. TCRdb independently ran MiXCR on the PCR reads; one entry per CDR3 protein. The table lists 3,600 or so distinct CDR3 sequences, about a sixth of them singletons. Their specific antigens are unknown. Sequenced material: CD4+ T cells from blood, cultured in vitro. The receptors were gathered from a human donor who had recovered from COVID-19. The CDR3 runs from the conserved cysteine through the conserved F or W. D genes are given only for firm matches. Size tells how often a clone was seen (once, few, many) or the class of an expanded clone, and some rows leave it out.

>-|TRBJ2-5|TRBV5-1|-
TGCGCCAGCAGCGTAGATGGGGCCCCAGGGACCCAGTACTTC
CASSVDGAPGTQYF
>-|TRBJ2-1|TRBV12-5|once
TGTGCTAGTGGTCAAGGGCAGGGAACTAACAATGAGCAGTTCTTC
CASGQGQGTNNEQFF
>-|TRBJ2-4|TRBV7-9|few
TGTGCCAGCAGCTTAGGGGCAGGGAGGGCCAAAAACATTCAGTACTTC
CASSLGAGRAKNIQYF
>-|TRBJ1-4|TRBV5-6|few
TGTGCCAGCAGCCGTGCCGGGGGCGAAAAACTGTTTTTT
CASSRAGGEKLFF
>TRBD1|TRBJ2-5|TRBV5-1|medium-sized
TGCGCCAGCAGCCTCCCGACAGGGAATGGACAAGAGACCCAGTACTTC
CASSLPTGNGQETQYF
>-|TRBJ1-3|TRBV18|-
TGTGCCAGCTCACCGTCCCCTACTCGGGGGGGAAACACCATATATTTT
CASSPSPTRGGNTIYF
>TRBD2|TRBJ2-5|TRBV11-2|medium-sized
TGTGCCAGCAGCCCAGGGGGGACTAGCGTTGAGACCCAGTACTTC
CASSPGGTSVETQYF
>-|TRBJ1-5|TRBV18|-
TGTGCCAGCTCACCAGCGGGTCAGCCCCAGCATTTT
CASSPAGQPQHF
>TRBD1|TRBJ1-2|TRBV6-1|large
TGTGCCAGCCAGGACAGGGGGCTAAATGGCTACACCTTC
CASQDRGLNGYTF
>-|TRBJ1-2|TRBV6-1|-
TGTGCCAGCAGCCCCAGACAGGCGATCTTTGATGGCTACACCTTC
CASSPRQAIFDGYTF
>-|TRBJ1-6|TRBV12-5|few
TGTGCTAGTGGTTCCCCCCCCGATAATTCACCCCTCCACTTT
CASGSPPDNSPLHF
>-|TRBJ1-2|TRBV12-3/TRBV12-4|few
TGTGCCAGCAGGTCGACATCTAACTATGGCTACACCTTC
CASRSTSNYGYTF
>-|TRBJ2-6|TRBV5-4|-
TGTGCTTCGGGTGGAGAAGTACTTTTCTCTGGGGCCAACGTCCTGACTTTC
CASGGEVLFSGANVLTF
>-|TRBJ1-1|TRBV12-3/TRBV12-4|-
TGTGCCAGCAGTCCCCTCTTTGGATCGGGGAACACTGAAGCTTTCTTT
CASSPLFGSGNTEAFF
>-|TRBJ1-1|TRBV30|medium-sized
TGTGCCTGGAAGGAGGGAATGAACACTGAAGCTTTCTTT
CAWKEGMNTEAFF
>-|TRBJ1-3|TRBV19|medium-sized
TGTGCCAGTGCCCGGACAGACTCTGGAAACACCATATATTTT
CASARTDSGNTIYF
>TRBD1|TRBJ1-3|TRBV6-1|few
TGTGCCAGCAGGAAGACAGGGACTAACTCTGGAAACACCATATATTTT
CASRKTGTNSGNTIYF
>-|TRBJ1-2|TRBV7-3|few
TGTGCCAGCAGCCCAAGAAAACCGGGGTCTGGTGGGGACTATGGCTACACCTTC
CASSPRKPGSGGDYGYTF
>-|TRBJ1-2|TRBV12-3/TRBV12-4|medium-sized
TGTGCCAGCAGCGGTGGGGGGGCGCACACCTTC
CASSGGGAHTF
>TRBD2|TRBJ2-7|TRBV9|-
TGTGCCAGCAGCGTGTTAGCGGGGGGGGCCTACGAGCAGTACTTC
CASSVLAGGAYEQYF
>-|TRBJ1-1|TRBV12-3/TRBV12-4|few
TGTGCCAGCAGCACGGGGACCGGGAACACTGAAGCTTTCTTT
CASSTGTGNTEAFF
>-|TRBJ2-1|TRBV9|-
TGTGCCAGCAGCGTGGGCAGGGCATACGATGAGCAGTTCTTC
CASSVGRAYDEQFF
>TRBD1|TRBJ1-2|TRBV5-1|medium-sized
TGCGCCAGCAGCTTGACAGGGGGTGTTGAGGGCTACACCTTC
CASSLTGGVEGYTF
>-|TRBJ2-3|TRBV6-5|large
TGTGCCAGCAGTTACGGGAATACGCAGTATTTT
CASSYGNTQYF
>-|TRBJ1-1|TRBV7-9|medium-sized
TGTGCCAGCAGCTTAGTTTGGACACTGAACACTGAAGCTTTCTTT
CASSLVWTLNTEAFF
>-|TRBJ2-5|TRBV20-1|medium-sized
TGCAGTGCTAGCCCCTTCGGAGGGGAAGAGACCCAGTACTTC
CSASPFGGEETQYF
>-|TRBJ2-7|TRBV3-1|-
TGTGCCAGCAGCCAAGGCTACTCATCGTCGGGCGAGCAGTACTTC
CASSQGYSSSGEQYF
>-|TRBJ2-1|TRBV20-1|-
TGCGGTGCTAGTCTCCCCAACCCATTGGGTGAGCAGTTCTTC
CGASLPNPLGEQFF
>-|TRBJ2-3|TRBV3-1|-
TGTGCCAGCAGCCAAGAGACAGCCTCTACCGGGACAGATACGCAGTATTTT
CASSQETASTGTDTQYF
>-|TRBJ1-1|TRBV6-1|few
TGTGCCAGCAGTGAACTTGCCCCTACCGTTGGGGTGGAAGCTTTCTTT
CASSELAPTVGVEAFF
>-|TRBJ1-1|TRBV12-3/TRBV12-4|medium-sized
TGTGCCAGCAGTCTTTCCACTGAAGCTTTCTTT
CASSLSTEAFF
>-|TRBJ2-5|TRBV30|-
TGTGCCTGGAGTGTGGGCGAAGAGACCCAGTACTTC
CAWSVGEETQYF
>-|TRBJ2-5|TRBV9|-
TGTGCCAGCAGCGTGGGGCCGTTCGAAGAGACCCAGTACTTC
CASSVGPFEETQYF
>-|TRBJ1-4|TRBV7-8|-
TGTGCCAGCAGCTTGGTGACGGGACAAGCTAATGGAAAACTGTTTTTT
CASSLVTGQANGKLFF
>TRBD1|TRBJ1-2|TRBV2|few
TGTGCCAGCAGTGGACAGGGATATGGCTACACCTTC
CASSGQGYGYTF